These 11 T cell receptor beta chains share one sample of origin, sequenced in a study of Ad26.COV2.S vaccination and SARS-CoV-2 variants. Here immunoSEQ multiplex PCR was the method, and the copy in TCRdb shows in-frame clones only, minus some. The table shows some 340,000 clones, with around 84% occurring only once. Treatment defined: around 19 received Ad26.COV2.S at low or high dose, single or two shots; about 5 received placebo; per-sample allocation not given. Sampling happened 63 days after the first vaccine or placebo injection. This specimen consisted of peripheral blood, obtained in a trial of Ad26.COV2.S vaccine versus placebo. The receptor source for this set is a person aged 18-60 years who received the Ad26.COV2.S COVID-19 vaccine or a placebo.

The chain recombines TRBV7-9 with TRBJ1-2; 8 bases agree with TRBD1. Trimming cost V 5 bases and J 5 bases; bases outside gene matches: 19. CDR3 size: 18 residues. Germline CDR1 reads SEHNR; CDR2 reads FQNEAQ (reference sequence). The CDR3, as DNA: TGTGCCAGCAGCGCCGCTCAGGGGGCTCCAGGATCGGGGTATGGCTACACCTTC. Amino acid sequence: CASSAAQGAPGSGYGYTF.

The chain links TRBV29-1 to TRBJ2-3; D unresolved. V gave up 8 bases and J gave up 2 bases, with 17 bases separating them. Per the germline V gene, CDR1 is SQVTM and CDR2 is ANQGSEA. This CDR3 comprises 14 residues. The DNA for the CDR3 is TGCAGCACGTCGGTGAGGTTCGACACAGATACGCAGTATTTT. It specifies CSTSVRFDTDTQYF.

V and J are TRBV12-3 or TRBV12-4 and TRBJ1-2; D is unclear. The V gene lost 2 bases and the J gene lost 7 bases, with 11 bases spanning the gap. The CDR3 length is 13 residues. Here the CDR3 reads CASSLRGSGGYTF. The CDR3 nucleotides read TGTGCCAGCAGTTTAAGAGGAAGTGGTGGCTACACCTTC.

The rearrangement uses TRBV6-2 or TRBV6-3 and TRBJ1-6; D unresolved. The germline gives CDR1 MNHEY, CDR2 SVGEGT. The CDR3 runs to 13 residues. Trimming took 0 bases from V and 8 from J, leaving 5 bases between them. The CDR3 DNA sequence: TGTGCCAGCAGTTACTCGCGGGATTCACCCCTCCACTTT. As protein: CASSYSRDSPLHF.

The rearrangement links TRBV6-2 or TRBV6-3 to TRBJ1-6; 8 bases are shared with TRBD1. V shed 0 bases, J shed 11 bases, and the junction held 3 bases outside the gene matches. The germline gives CDR1 MNHEY, CDR2 SVGEGT. The CDR3 loop spans 14 amino acids. In DNA form, the CDR3 reads TGTGCCAGCAGTTACTCCGCGACAGGGGCACCCCTCCACTTT. It specifies CASSYSATGAPLHF.

The rearrangement joins TRBV3-1 (or the pseudogene TRBV3-2) to TRBJ2-1; 10 nucleotides agree with TRBD2. CDR3 length: 16 amino acids. Germline V CDR1 and CDR2: LGHDT, YNNKEL (reference sequence). Germline trimming cut 0 bases from V and 6 bases from J; bases unmatched to any gene: 5. This CDR3 is CASSQDRSGGANEQFF. The CDR3 DNA follows: TGTGCCAGCAGCCAAGATAGGAGCGGGGGGGCCAATGAGCAGTTCTTC.

This clone showed up just a few times. This rearrangement joins TRBV6-6 to TRBJ1-6; D possibly corresponds to TRBD1 (6 bases). Germline CDR1 reads MNHNY; CDR2 reads SVGAGI (reference sequence). The V end lost 6 bases, the J end lost 4 bases, and 19 bases lay between the germline ends. The CDR3 is made up of 17 amino acids. CDR3 coding DNA: TGTGCCAGCAGCCGAGGACAGAAGCTTAATTATAATTCACCCCTCCACTTT. Amino acids: CASSRGQKLNYNSPLHF.

The rearrangement joins TRBV7-2 to TRBJ1-6; 7 bases line up with TRBD1. The CDR3 is made up of 14 amino acids. Germline-derived CDR1 and CDR2 are SGHTA and FQGNSA. After removal of 4 bases from V and 10 bases from J, the junction contained 7 bases not matched to a gene. CDR3 bases: TGTGCCAGCAGCTCGCGGGACAGAGGCTCACCCCTCCACTTT. Protein product: CASSSRDRGSPLHF.

The chain has TRBV19 and TRBJ1-2; D possibly corresponds to TRBD1 (5 bases). Deletions cut 7 bases from V and 6 bases from J, with 9 bases between. CDR3 length: 11 residues. Germline-derived CDR1 and CDR2 are LNHDA and SQIVND (reference sequence). The CDR3 nucleotides read TGTGCCAGTACAGGGTATAATGGCTACACCTTC. Translated: CASTGYNGYTF.

This chain links TRBV6-2 or TRBV6-3 with TRBJ1-2, with a possible D match to TRBD1 (6 bases). CDR3 length: 13 residues. Germline V gene sequence: CDR1 MNHEY, CDR2 SVGEGT. Trimming took off 6 bases at V and 3 bases at J, with 11 bases between the two ends. In DNA form, the CDR3 reads TGTGCCAGCAGCCGGGGGCGAGACTATGGCTACACCTTC. This translates into CASSRGRDYGYTF.

The rearrangement joins TRBV4-1 to TRBJ1-4; 8 bases match TRBD1. V was pared by 3 bases and J by 8 bases, with 11 bases of the junction left unmatched. This CDR3 has 16 residues. CDR1 is MGHRA and CDR2 is YSYEKL in the germline V gene. CDR3 bases: TGCGCCAGCAGCCATGCAAAGGACAGGGTTCTGGAAAAACTGTTTTTT. It translates to CASSHAKDRVLEKLFF.